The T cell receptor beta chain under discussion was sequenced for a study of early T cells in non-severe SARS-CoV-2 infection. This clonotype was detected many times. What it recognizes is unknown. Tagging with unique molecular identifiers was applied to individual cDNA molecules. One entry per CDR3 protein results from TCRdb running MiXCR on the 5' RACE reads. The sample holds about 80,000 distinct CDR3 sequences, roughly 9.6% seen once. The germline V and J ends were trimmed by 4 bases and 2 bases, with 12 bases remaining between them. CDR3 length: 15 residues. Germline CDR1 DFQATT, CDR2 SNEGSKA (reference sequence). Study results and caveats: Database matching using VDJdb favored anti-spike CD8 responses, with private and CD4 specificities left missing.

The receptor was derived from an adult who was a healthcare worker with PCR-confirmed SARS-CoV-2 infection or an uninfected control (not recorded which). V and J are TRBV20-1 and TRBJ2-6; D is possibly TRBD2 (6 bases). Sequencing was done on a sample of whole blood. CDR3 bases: TGCAGTGCTATGGGACGGGAGCCTGGGGCCAACGTCCTGACTTTC. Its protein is CSAMGREPGANVLTF.